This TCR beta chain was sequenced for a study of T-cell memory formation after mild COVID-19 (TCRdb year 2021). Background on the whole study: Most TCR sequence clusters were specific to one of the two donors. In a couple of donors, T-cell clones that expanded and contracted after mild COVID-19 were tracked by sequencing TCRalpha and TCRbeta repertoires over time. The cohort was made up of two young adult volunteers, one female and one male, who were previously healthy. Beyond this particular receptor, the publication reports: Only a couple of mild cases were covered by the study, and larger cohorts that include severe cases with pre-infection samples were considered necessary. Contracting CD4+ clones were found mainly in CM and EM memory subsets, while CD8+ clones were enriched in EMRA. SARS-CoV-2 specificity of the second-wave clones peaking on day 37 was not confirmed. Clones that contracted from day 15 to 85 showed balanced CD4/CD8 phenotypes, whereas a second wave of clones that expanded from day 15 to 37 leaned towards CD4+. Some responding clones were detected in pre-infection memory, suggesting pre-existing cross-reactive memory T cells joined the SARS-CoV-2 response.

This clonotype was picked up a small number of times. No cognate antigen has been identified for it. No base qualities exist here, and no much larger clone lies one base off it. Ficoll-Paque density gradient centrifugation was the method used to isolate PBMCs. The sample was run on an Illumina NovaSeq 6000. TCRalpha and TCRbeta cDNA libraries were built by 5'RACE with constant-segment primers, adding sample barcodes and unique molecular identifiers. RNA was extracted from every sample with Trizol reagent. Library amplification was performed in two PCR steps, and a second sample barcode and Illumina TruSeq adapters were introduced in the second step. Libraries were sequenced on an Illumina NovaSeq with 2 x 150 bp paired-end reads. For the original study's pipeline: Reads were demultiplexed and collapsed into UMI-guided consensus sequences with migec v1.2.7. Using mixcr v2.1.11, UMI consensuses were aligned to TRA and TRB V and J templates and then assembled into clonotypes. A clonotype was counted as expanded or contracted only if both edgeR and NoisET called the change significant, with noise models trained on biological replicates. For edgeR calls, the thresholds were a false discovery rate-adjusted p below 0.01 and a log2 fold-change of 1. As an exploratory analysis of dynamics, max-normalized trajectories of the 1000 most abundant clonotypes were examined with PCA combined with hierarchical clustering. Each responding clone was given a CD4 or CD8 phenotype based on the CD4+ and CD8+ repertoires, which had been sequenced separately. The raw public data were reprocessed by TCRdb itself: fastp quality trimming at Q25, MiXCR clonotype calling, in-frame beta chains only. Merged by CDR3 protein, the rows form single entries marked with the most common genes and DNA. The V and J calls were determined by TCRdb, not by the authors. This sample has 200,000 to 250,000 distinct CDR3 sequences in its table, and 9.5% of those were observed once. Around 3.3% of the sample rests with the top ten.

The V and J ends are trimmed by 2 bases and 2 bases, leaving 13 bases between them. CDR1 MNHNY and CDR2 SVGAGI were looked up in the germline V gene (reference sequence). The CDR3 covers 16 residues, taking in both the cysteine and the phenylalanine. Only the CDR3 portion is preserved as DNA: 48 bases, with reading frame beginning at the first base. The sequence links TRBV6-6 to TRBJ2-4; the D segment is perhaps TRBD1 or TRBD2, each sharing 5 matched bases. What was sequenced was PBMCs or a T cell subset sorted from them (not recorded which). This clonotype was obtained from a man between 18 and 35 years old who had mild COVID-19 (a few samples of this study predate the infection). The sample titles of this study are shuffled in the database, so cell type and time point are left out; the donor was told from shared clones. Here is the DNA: TGTGCCAGCAGTTACGAGGGGTTCGGGACCAAAAACATTCAGTACTTC. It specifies CASSYEGFGTKNIQYF.